The clone carrying this T cell receptor beta chain was seen a single time. The data originate from a study of blood T cell repertoires in COVID-19. Study background: Researchers got acute and convalescent COVID-19 samples from the United States, Italy and Spain. From T cells, B-cell-depleted T cells, or PBMCs came the material, which was cDNA or gDNA.

Methods used by the authors: Estimated nucleated cell counts came from reference gene primer amplification. Only in-frame clones appear in the TCRdb table, and some are missing; sequencing was by immunoSEQ multiplex PCR. V and J calls and clone size are as listed in that table; D and trimming were resolved from the DNA. The sample shows around 260,000 clones, roughly 84% of them seen only once. The specimen sequenced was peripheral blood. The TCR comes from a person between 70 and 80 years old with COVID-19, enrolled during active disease.

The CDR3: CASSLKLAGGPVELFF. The CDR3 nucleotides read TGTGCCAGCAGTTTAAAACTAGCGGGGGGGCCCGTCGAGCTGTTTTTT. V and J are TRBV2 and TRBJ2-2, with TRBD2 identical over 13 bases. This CDR3 region has 16 residues. Losses at the gene ends were 5 bases for V and 11 bases for J; bases not matched to a gene: 11. From germline, CDR1 is SNHLY and CDR2 FYNNEI.